This T cell receptor beta chain was recovered during a study of T cell repertoires in aging, cancer and after chemotherapy. Whole-study context: Over several months to years, re-sampled healthy donor repertoires clearly shared clones.

Notes on this clonotype: The target antigen is unknown.

A mixed TRB-A/B primer pool amplified rearranged TRB by multiplex touch-down PCR. A single record per CDR3 protein comes from TCRdb applying MiXCR to the multiplex PCR reads. The sample consists of about 5,200 distinct CDR3 sequences, approximately 30% of them appearing once. V was shortened by 1 base and J by 8 bases, with 15 bases between the two germline ends. CDR3 length: 14 residues. Germline V gene lookup returns CDR1 SGHNT and CDR2 YYREEE (reference sequence). Peripheral blood genomic DNA, not sorted cells or RNA, was the template. General study points: Loss of evenness, beyond lost richness, contributed to age-related TCR diversity decline in cancer patients. In each cancer cohort, median generation probability increased across chemotherapy, suggesting thymic output rebounded.

The chain carries TRBV5-4 and TRBJ1-2; D gene unclear. The source material was blood. The sequence came from a human donor in good health. The CDR3 protein is CASSLLIRAEGYTF. As DNA, the CDR3 is TGTGCCAGCAGCTTGTTGATCCGGGCGGAGGGCTACACCTTC.